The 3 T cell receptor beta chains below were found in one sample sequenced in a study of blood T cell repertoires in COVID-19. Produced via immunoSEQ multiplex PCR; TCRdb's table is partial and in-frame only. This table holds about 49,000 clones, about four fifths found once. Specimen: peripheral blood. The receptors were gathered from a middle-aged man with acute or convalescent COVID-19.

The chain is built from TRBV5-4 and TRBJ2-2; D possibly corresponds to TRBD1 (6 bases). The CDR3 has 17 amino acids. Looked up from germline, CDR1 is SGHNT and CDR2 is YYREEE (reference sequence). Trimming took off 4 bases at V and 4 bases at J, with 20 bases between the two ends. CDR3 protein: CASSLGSRGSSTGELFF. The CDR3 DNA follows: TGTGCCAGCAGCCTTGGGAGCAGGGGCTCCAGCACCGGGGAGCTGTTTTTT. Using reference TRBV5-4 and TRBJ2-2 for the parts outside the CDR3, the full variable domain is ETGVTQSPTHLIKTRGQQVTLRCSSQSGHNTVSWYQQALGQGPQFIFQYYREEENGRGNFPPRFSGLQFPNYSSELNVNALELDDSALYLCASSLGSRGSSTGELFFGEGSRLTVL.

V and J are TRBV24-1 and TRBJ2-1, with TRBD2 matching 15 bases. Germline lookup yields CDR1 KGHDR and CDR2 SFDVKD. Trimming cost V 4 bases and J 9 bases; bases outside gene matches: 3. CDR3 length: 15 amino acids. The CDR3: CATSDQGLAGGEQFF. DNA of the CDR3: TGTGCCACCAGTGACCAGGGACTAGCGGGAGGTGAGCAGTTCTTC.

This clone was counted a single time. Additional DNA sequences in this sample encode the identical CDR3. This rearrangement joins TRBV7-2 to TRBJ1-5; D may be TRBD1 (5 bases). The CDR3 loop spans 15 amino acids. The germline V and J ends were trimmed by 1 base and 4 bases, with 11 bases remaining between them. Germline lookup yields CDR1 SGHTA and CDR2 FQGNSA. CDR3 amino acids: CASSLVGGNNQPQHF. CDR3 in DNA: TGTGCCAGCAGCTTAGTCGGGGGGAATAATCAGCCCCAGCATTTT.